These T cell receptor beta chains were read from a single sample in a study of blood T cell repertoires in COVID-19. Assay: immunoSEQ multiplex PCR; the TCRdb copy retains only in-frame clones and omits some. Of 150,000 to 200,000 clones listed, 80% to 85% are singletons. The material sequenced was peripheral blood. Receptor source: a human donor with acute or convalescent COVID-19. The donor label of this sample is uncertain. The CDR3 runs from the conserved cysteine through the conserved F or W. Fields, in order: clone size, J gene, V gene, D gene, CDR3 DNA, CDR3 protein. A D gene is named only where the DNA matches it firmly. Not every row has a clone size; where given, it reads once, few, many or a size class.

.,TRBJ1-1,TRBV18,TRBD1,TGTGCCAGCTCACCAGACAGGGGCATGAACACTGAAGCTTTCTTT,CASSPDRGMNTEAFF
once,TRBJ1-6,TRBV6-1,.,TGTGCCAGCACCTACTCCCGCAGGGCAGATTCACCCCTCCACTTT,CASTYSRRADSPLHF
.,TRBJ1-4,TRBV28,.,TGTGCCAGCAGTCCCAGGGGAGCGAGAAAGGAAAAACTGTTTTTT,CASSPRGARKEKLFF
.,TRBJ1-3,TRBV6-5,.,TGTGCCAGCAGCACCGCCCGGGTATCCGGAAACACCATATATTTT,CASSTARVSGNTIYF
.,TRBJ2-5,TRBV6-5,TRBD1,TGTGCCAGCAAAGGGACAGGGATAGAGACCCAGTACTTC,CASKGTGIETQYF
.,TRBJ2-3,TRBV5-1,TRBD1,TGCGCCAGCAGCGTTACAGGGGAACCCACAGATACGCAGTATTTT,CASSVTGEPTDTQYF
.,TRBJ1-2,TRBV5-1,.,TGCGCCAGCAGCCCGGGGGACTATGGCTACACCTTC,CASSPGDYGYTF
.,TRBJ2-2,TRBV28,TRBD1,TGTGCCAGCAGAGCGGGACAGGGGCTTCGGACCGGGGAGCTGTTTTTT,CASRAGQGLRTGELFF
.,TRBJ1-1,TRBV30,.,TGTGCCTGGAGTGTGGGCAGGGGAGCCACTGAAGCTTTCTTT,CAWSVGRGATEAFF
.,TRBJ1-6,TRBV30,.,TGTGCCTGGAGGAAGACCCCCTATGGGAGAACCTCGAATTCACCCCTCCACTTT,CAWRKTPYGRTSNSPLHF
.,TRBJ2-7,TRBV7-8,TRBD2,TGTGCCAGCAGCTTAAACTGGGGAGGGCTTACCTACGAGCAGTACTTC,CASSLNWGGLTYEQYF
once,TRBJ1-2,TRBV18,.,TGTGCCAGCTCACCGGTGGAGGGGCCTCATGGCTACACCTTC,CASSPVEGPHGYTF
.,TRBJ1-5,TRBV28,TRBD1,TGTGCCAGCAGTACCCTGGGACAGGGGGGGCAGCCCCAGCATTTT,CASSTLGQGGQPQHF
few,TRBJ2-1,TRBV29-1,.,TGCAGCGTTGTCTGGGGGCCATACAATGAGCAGTTCTTC,CSVVWGPYNEQFF
.,TRBJ1-2,TRBV7-2,TRBD1,TGTGCCAGCAGCTCGGGGACAGGGGACTATGGCTACACCTTC,CASSSGTGDYGYTF
.,TRBJ1-5,TRBV20-1,TRBD1,TGCAGTGCTAGTGGGACAGGGAGGGGGGATAGCAATCAGCCCCAGCATTTT,CSASGTGRGDSNQPQHF
.,TRBJ2-1,TRBV2,TRBD2,TGTGCCAGCAGTGAGGAGCGGGGCTCCTACAATGAGCAGTTCTTC,CASSEERGSYNEQFF
.,TRBJ2-7,TRBV5-4,.,TGTGCCAGCAGCTTGGGAGGGAGGAGGAACGAGCAGTACTTC,CASSLGGRRNEQYF
.,TRBJ1-4,TRBV7-2,.,TGTGCCAGCAGCCAACCATCAGGGGCCACAAGGGCACTGTTTTTT,CASSQPSGATRALFF
.,TRBJ2-1,TRBV7-9,.,TGTGCCAGCTGCAAGGTCCCGGGGGGCAGCTCCTACAATGAGCAGTTCTTC,CASCKVPGGSSYNEQFF
.,TRBJ2-1,TRBV10-1,TRBD2,TGCGCCAGCAGCTTTGGGGTTACTAGCGGGAGTGGCGATGAGCAGTTCTTC,CASSFGVTSGSGDEQFF
.,TRBJ2-3,TRBV5-4,TRBD2,TGTGCCAGCAGCTTGGGGACGGGGGGTGTCACAGATACGCAGTATTTT,CASSLGTGGVTDTQYF
few,TRBJ2-7,TRBV6-5,TRBD2,TGTGCCAGCAGTTCGGACAATAGCGGGGCGGGCGAGCAGTACTTC,CASSSDNSGAGEQYF
.,TRBJ1-3,TRBV2,.,TGTGCCAGCAGTCGGGGTCGCTCTGGAAACACCATATATTTT,CASSRGRSGNTIYF
.,TRBJ1-2,TRBV30,TRBD1,TGTGCCTGGGTAAGGACCGGGACAGGGGTAGGCTACACCTTC,CAWVRTGTGVGYTF
.,TRBJ2-3,TRBV28,TRBD1,TGTGCCAGCAGTCCAAGGACAGGGGGTTATTATACGCAGTATTTT,CASSPRTGGYYTQYF
.,TRBJ2-7,TRBV25-1,TRBD2,TGTGCCAGCACCCACACTAGCGAATCCTACGAGCAGTACTTC,CASTHTSESYEQYF
.,TRBJ2-7,TRBV30,.,TGTGCCTGGAGTAGAGACAGTTCCTACGAGCAGTACTTC,CAWSRDSSYEQYF
few,TRBJ2-1,TRBV7-8,.,TGTGCCAGCAGTCCGCCGACTTCCACCCCCATATACAATGAGCAGTTCTTC,CASSPPTSTPIYNEQFF
.,TRBJ2-5,TRBV5-6,TRBD2,TGTGCCAGCAGCGACACACTAGCGGGGGTTATGTACCAAGAGACCCAGTACTTC,CASSDTLAGVMYQETQYF
.,TRBJ2-1,TRBV19,TRBD2,TGTGCCAGTAGTACACAACTAGCGGGAGGGCCGGGATACAATGAGCAGTTCTTC,CASSTQLAGGPGYNEQFF
.,TRBJ1-3,TRBV6-5,.,TGTGCCAGCACCCCAACAGGGTTGGAAAACACCATATATTTT,CASTPTGLENTIYF
.,TRBJ1-3,TRBV15,TRBD1,TGTGCCACCAGCAGAGCCACAGGGGCGTGGGGAAACACCATATATTTT,CATSRATGAWGNTIYF
.,TRBJ2-2,TRBV28,.,TGTGCCAGCAGTTTATTAGGGGAACGACTGTACACCGGGGAGCTGTTTTTT,CASSLLGERLYTGELFF
once,TRBJ2-1,TRBV7-9,.,TGTGCCAGCAGCCCCCCAGGGGCTTATAATGAGCAGTTCTTC,CASSPPGAYNEQFF
.,TRBJ1-5,TRBV7-9,.,TGTGCCAGCAGCTCCCCAGATCGGCCCCAGCATTTT,CASSSPDRPQHF
.,TRBJ1-3,TRBV11-3,.,TGTGCCAGCAGCTTAGGGCCGGGGGAGAACACCATATATTTT,CASSLGPGENTIYF
.,TRBJ2-5,TRBV30,TRBD2,TGTGCCTGGAGTCGACTAGCGGGAGGGCAAGAGACCCAGTACTTC,CAWSRLAGGQETQYF
.,TRBJ2-3,TRBV3-1/TRBV3-2,.,TGTGCCAGCAGCCAAGTTAAGGGGACGCAGTATTTT,CASSQVKGTQYF
once,TRBJ1-2,TRBV6-2/TRBV6-3,.,TGTGCCAGCAGCGACAGAGGCTACACCTTC,CASSDRGYTF
.,TRBJ2-7,TRBV25-1,TRBD2,TGTGCCAGCAGCCTAGGGGGTAGCGGGGGCTACGAGCAGTACTTC,CASSLGGSGGYEQYF
.,TRBJ2-3,TRBV7-2,.,TGTGCCAGCAGCCGGGGGGCAGGGGAGGGGACGCAGTATTTT,CASSRGAGEGTQYF
once,TRBJ2-7,TRBV3-1/TRBV3-2,TRBD2,TGTGCCAGCAGCCAAGGTGCTAGCGGGAGGACTTCCGAGCAGTACTTC,CASSQGASGRTSEQYF
few,TRBJ2-1,TRBV5-4,.,TGTGCCAGCAGCCCTGGCCAACACAAGCAGTTCTTC,CASSPGQHKQFF
.,TRBJ2-7,TRBV11-2,.,TGTGCCAGCAGCTTAGCTAGCGCCCTCCTGGAGCAGTACTTC,CASSLASALLEQYF
.,TRBJ1-1,TRBV11-2,TRBD1,TGTGCCAGCAGCCCAACGACAGGGGGTTACACTGAAGCTTTCTTT,CASSPTTGGYTEAFF
.,TRBJ1-2,TRBV9,TRBD1,TGTGCCAGCAGCGCCGTGACAGGGACCGCTTCTTCTAACTATGGCTACACCTTC,CASSAVTGTASSNYGYTF
.,TRBJ2-6,TRBV6-5,TRBD1,TGTGCCAGCAGGGGACAGGGGGCCAACGTCCTGACTTTC,CASRGQGANVLTF
.,TRBJ1-2,TRBV2,.,TGTGCCAGCAGGGGCACGGCGGGGAGGATCTATGGCTACACCTTC,CASRGTAGRIYGYTF
.,TRBJ2-5,TRBV30,.,TGTGCCTGGAGTCCCCAGCCGGGAGAGACCCAGTACTTC,CAWSPQPGETQYF
.,TRBJ1-5,TRBV19,TRBD1,TGTGCCAGTAGTATTTACACCGGGACAGGGGATCAGCCCCAGCATTTT,CASSIYTGTGDQPQHF
.,TRBJ1-5,TRBV30,TRBD1,TGTGCCTGGAGTGGGGGGCAGGGACAGGCAAGCAATCAGCCCCAGCATTTT,CAWSGGQGQASNQPQHF